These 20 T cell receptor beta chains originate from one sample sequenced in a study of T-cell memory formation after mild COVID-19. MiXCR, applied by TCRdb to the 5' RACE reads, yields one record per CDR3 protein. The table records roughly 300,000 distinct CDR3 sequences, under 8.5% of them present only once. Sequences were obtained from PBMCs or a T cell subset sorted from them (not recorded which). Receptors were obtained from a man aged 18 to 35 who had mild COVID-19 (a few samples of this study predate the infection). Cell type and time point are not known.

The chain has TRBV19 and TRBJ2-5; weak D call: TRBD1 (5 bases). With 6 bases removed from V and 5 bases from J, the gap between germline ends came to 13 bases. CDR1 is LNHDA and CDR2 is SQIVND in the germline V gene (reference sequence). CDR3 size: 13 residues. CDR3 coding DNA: TGTGCCAGTAGCACGGCAGGGTGGGAGACCCAGTACTTC. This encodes CASSTAGWETQYF.

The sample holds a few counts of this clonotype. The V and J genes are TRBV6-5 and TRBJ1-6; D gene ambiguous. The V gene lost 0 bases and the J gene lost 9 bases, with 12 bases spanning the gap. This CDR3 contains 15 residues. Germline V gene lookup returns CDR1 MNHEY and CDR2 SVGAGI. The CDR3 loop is CASSYSEGWGSPLHF. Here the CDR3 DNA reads TGTGCCAGCAGTTACTCGGAGGGCTGGGGTTCACCCCTCCACTTT.

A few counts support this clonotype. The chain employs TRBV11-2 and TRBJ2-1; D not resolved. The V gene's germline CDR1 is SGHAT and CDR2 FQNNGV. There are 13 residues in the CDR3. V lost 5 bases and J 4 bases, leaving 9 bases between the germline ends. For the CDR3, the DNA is TGTGCCAGCAGCGGTACTACGTACAATGAGCAGTTCTTC. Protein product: CASSGTTYNEQFF.

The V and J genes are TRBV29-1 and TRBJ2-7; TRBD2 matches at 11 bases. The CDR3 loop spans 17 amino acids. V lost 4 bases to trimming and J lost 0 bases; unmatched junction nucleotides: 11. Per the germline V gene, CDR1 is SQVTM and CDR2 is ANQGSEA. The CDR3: CSVVSSYLAGGSYEQYF. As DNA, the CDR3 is TGCAGCGTTGTATCCTCCTACCTAGCGGGGGGCTCCTACGAGCAGTACTTC.

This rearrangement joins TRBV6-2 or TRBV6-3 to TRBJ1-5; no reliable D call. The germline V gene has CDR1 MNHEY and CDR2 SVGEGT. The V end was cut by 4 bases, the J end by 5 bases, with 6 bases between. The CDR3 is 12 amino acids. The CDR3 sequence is CASSSTYQPQHF. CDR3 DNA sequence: TGTGCCAGCAGTTCGACCTATCAGCCCCAGCATTTT.

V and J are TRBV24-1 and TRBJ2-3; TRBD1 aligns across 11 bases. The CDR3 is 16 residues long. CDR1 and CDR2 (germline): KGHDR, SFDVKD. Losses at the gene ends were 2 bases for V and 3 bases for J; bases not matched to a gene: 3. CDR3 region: CATSDWGTGGTDTQYF. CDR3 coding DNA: TGTGCCACCAGTGATTGGGGGACAGGGGGAACAGATACGCAGTATTTT.

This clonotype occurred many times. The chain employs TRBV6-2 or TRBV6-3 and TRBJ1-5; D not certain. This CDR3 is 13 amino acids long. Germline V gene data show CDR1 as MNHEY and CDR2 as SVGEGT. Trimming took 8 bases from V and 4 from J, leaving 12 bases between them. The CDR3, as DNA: TGTGCCAGCCGGGCGGGATTGAATCAGCCCCAGCATTTT. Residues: CASRAGLNQPQHF.

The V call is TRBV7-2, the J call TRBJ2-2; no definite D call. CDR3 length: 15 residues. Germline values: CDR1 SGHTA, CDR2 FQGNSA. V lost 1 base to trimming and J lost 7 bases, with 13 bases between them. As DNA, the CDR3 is TGTGCCAGCAGCTTAGGTCTCCCACCAAGCGGGGAGCTGTTTTTT. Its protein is CASSLGLPPSGELFF.

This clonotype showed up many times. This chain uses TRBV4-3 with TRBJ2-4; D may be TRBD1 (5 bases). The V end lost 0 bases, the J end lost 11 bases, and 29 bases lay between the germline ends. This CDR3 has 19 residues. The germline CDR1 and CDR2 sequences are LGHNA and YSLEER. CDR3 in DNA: TGCGCCAGCAGCCAAGATGTCTATGTCGACAGCTTCAAAAGTTGGGTTCAGTACTTC. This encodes CASSQDVYVDSFKSWVQYF.

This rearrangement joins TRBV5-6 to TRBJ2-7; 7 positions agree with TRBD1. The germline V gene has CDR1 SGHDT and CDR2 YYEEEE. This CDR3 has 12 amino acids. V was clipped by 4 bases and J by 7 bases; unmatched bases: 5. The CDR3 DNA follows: TGTGCCAGCAGCCGGACAGGACGAGAGCAGTACGTC. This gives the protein CASSRTGREQYV.

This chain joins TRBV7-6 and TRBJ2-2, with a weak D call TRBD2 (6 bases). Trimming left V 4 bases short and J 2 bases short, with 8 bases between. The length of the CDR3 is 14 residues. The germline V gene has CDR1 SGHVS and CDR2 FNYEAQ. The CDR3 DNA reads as TGTGCCAGCAGCTCGGGGACTAACACCGGGGAGCTGTTTTTT. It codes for CASSSGTNTGELFF.

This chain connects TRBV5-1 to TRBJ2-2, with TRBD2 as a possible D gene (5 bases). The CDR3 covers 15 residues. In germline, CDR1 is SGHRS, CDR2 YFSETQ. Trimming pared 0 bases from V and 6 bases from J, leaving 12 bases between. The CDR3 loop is CASSLAGVIAGELFF. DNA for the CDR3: TGCGCCAGCAGCTTGGCCGGGGTAATTGCCGGGGAGCTGTTTTTT.

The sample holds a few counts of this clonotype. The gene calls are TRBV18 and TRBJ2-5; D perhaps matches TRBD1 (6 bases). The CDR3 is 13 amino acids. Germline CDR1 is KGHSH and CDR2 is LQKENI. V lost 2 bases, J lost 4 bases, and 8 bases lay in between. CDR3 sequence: CASSPTGRETQYF. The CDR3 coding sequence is TGTGCCAGCTCACCAACAGGGAGAGAGACCCAGTACTTC.

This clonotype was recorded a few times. The DNA for the CDR3 is TGTGCCAGCAGTTACTCAGCAGGGCTTGAAAAACTGTTTTTT. Residues: CASSYSAGLEKLFF. This sequence joins TRBV6-6 and TRBJ1-4; D may be TRBD1 (5 bases). Trimming left V 0 bases short and J 7 bases short, with 9 bases between. Germline CDR1 MNHNY, CDR2 SVGAGI (reference sequence). There are 14 residues in the CDR3.

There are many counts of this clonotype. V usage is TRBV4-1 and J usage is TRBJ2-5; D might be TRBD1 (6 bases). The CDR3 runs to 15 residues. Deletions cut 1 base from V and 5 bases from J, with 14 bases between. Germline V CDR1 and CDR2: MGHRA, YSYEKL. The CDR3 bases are TGCGCCAGCAGCCAAGCATTGGTAGGGGGTGAGACCCAGTACTTC. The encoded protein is CASSQALVGGETQYF.

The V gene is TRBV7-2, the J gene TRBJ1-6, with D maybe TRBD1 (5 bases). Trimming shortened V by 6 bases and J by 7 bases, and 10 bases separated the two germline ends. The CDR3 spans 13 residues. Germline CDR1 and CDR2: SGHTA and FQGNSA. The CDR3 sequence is CASRRDYNSPLHF. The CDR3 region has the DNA TGTGCCAGCAGGCGGGACTACAATTCACCCCTCCACTTT.

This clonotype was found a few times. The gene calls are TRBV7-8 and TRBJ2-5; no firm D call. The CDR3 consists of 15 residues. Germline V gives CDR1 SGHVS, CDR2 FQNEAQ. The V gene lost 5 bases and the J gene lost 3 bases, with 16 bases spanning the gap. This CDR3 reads CASSTLEVGKETQYF. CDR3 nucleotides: TGTGCCAGCAGCACCCTAGAGGTGGGAAAAGAGACCCAGTACTTC.

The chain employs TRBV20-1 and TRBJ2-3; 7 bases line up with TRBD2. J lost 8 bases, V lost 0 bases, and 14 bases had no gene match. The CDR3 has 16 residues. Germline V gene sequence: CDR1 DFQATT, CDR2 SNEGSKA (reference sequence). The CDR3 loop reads CSAREAGGLSYGTQYF. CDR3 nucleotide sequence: TGCAGTGCTAGAGAGGCCGGGGGACTATCGTATGGTACGCAGTATTTT.

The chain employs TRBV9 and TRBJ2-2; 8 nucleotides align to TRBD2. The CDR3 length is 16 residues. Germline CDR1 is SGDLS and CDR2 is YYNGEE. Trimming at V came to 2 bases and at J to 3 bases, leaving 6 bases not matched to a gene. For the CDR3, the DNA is TGTGCCAGCAGCGTTTTCGGGGGGGCTTACACCGGGGAGCTGTTTTTT. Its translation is CASSVFGGAYTGELFF.

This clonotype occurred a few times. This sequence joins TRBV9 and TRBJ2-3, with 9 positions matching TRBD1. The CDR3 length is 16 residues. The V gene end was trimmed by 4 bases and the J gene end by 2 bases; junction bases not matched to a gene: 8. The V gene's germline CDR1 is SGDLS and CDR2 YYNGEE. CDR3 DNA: TGTGCCAGCAGCCTAAGGAGGGACAGGGACACAGATACGCAGTATTTT. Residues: CASSLRRDRDTDTQYF.